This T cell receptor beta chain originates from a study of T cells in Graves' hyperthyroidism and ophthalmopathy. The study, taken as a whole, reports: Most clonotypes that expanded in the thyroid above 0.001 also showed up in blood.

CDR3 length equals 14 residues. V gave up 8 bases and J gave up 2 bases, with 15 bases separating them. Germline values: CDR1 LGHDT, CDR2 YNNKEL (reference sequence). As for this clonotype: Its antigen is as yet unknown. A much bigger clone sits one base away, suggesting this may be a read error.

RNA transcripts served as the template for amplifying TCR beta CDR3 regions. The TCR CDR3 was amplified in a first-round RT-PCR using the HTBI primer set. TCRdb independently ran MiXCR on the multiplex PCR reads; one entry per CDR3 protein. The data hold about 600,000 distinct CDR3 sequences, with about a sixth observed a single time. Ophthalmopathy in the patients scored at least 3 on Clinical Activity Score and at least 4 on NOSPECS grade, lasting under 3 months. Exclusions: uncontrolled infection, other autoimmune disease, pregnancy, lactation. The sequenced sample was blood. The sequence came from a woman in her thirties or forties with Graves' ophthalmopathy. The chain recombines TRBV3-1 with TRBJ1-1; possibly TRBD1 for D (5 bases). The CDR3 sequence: CASGRRGQNTEAFF. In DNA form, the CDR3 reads TGTGCCAGCGGACGCCGGGGCCAAAACACTGAAGCTTTCTTT.